This T cell receptor (beta chain) was recorded in a study of shared clonotypes between healthy human individuals. The assay was immunoSEQ multiplex PCR, and TCRdb's table has in-frame clones only and misses some. Of about 2.1 million clones detected, just over 90% appear once; the ten largest clones hold under 2%. V lost 1 base and J lost 5, with 12 bases in between. CDR3 length: 15 residues. Germline V gene lookup returns CDR1 SGHDN and CDR2 FVKESK. Naive CD8 cells lacked CD45RO, underwent positive selection for CCR7 and left out terminally differentiated effector memory CD45RA+ cells. This chain uses TRBV14 with TRBJ2-1; D is undetermined. Sequences were obtained from naive CD8+ T cells from PBMCs. The TCR originated in a man aged 18-30 years in good health. Some clones in this sample may be carry-over from other donors' samples. CDR3 protein: CASSQAASLNNEQFF. In DNA, the CDR3 is TGTGCCAGCAGCCAAGCGGCGAGCCTTAACAATGAGCAGTTCTTC.